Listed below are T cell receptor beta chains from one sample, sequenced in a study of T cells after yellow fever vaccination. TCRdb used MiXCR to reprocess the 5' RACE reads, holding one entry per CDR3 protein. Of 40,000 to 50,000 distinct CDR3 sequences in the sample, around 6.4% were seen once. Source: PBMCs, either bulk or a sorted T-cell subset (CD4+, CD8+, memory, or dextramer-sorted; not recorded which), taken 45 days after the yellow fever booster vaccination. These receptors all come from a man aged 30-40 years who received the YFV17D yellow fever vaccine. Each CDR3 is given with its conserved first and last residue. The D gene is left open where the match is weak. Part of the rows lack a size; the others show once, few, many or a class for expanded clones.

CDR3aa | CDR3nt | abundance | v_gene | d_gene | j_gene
CASSATSGRATGELFF | TGTGCCAGCAGCGCCACTAGCGGGAGGGCGACCGGGGAGCTGTTTTTT | few | TRBV7-2 | TRBD2 | TRBJ2-2
CASSQPRITYNEQFF | TGTGCCAGCAGCCAACCGCGGATTACCTACAATGAGCAGTTCTTC | many | TRBV3-1 | . | TRBJ2-1
CASSLRGGSNEQYF | TGTGCCAGCAGCTTACGGGGCGGGAGCAACGAGCAGTACTTC | few | TRBV11-3 | TRBD2 | TRBJ2-7
CASSRRRGLSTDTQYF | TGTGCCAGCAGTAGGCGCAGGGGACTTAGCACAGATACGCAGTATTTT | many | TRBV7-2 | . | TRBJ2-3
CSARPLETGTYEQYF | TGCAGTGCTCGCCCCCTTGAGACAGGGACGTACGAGCAGTACTTC | many | TRBV20-1 | TRBD1 | TRBJ2-7
CASSLVNREQFF | TGTGCCAGCAGCTTGGTCAACAGGGAGCAGTTCTTC | many | TRBV7-2 | . | TRBJ2-1
CASSVQIFADTQYF | TGTGCCAGCAGCGTACAGATATTCGCAGATACGCAGTATTTT | many | TRBV7-6 | . | TRBJ2-3
CASSQDFRGGYEQFF | TGCGCCAGCAGCCAAGATTTCAGGGGGGGCTATGAGCAGTTCTTC | . | TRBV4-3 | . | TRBJ2-1
CASSNTRVGEQYF | TGTGCCAGCAGCAATACGCGGGTCGGAGAGCAGTACTTC | few | TRBV6-5 | . | TRBJ2-7
CASSQDSGSYNEQFF | TGCGCCAGCAGCCAAGATAGCGGGAGCTACAATGAGCAGTTCTTC | few | TRBV4-3 | TRBD2 | TRBJ2-1
CASSGRAYQETQYF | TGTGCCAGTTCCGGAAGGGCGTACCAAGAGACCCAGTACTTC | . | TRBV28 | . | TRBJ2-5
CASSPLGSTGNGELFF | TGCGCCAGCAGCCCCTTAGGGTCTACGGGGAACGGGGAGCTGTTTTTT | many | TRBV5-1 | . | TRBJ2-2
CASSQEGISNQPQHF | TGTGCCAGCAGCCAAGAGGGTATAAGCAATCAGCCCCAGCATTTT | few | TRBV4-2 | . | TRBJ1-5
CSARDSGRPTGGYTF | TGCAGTGCTAGAGATTCGGGCCGCCCGACGGGTGGCTACACCTTC | . | TRBV20-1 | . | TRBJ1-2
CASSLVGTATTDTQYF | TGCGCCAGCAGCTTGGTCGGGACAGCAACTACAGATACGCAGTATTTT | . | TRBV5-1 | TRBD1 | TRBJ2-3
CASKNFYEQYF | TGTGCCAGCAAGAACTTTTACGAGCAGTACTTC | many | TRBV6-2/TRBV6-3 | . | TRBJ2-7
CSARESISSYNSPLHF | TGCAGTGCTAGAGAAAGTATAAGCTCCTATAATTCACCCCTCCACTTT | many | TRBV20-1 | . | TRBJ1-6
CASSKVAPHLYGYTF | TGTGCCAGCAGCAAAGTTGCCCCTCATCTCTATGGCTACACCTTC | few | TRBV27 | . | TRBJ1-2
CASSPLVLAGAEQFF | TGTGCCAGCAGTCCCCTTGTGCTAGCGGGAGCTGAGCAGTTCTTC | many | TRBV27 | TRBD2 | TRBJ2-1
CASSSRARGTGELFF | TGTGCCAGCAGTTCCAGGGCCCGAGGGACCGGGGAGCTGTTTTTT | many | TRBV6-2/TRBV6-3 | . | TRBJ2-2
CASSLSEVYEQYF | TGTGCCAGCAGCTTAAGCGAGGTCTACGAGCAGTACTTC | . | TRBV7-2 | . | TRBJ2-7
CASSLESFGANVLTF | TGCGCCAGCAGCTTGGAGTCTTTTGGGGCCAACGTCCTGACTTTC | few | TRBV5-1 | . | TRBJ2-6
CASREDTGTDTQYF | TGTGCCAGTAGAGAAGATACGGGAACGGATACGCAGTATTTT | . | TRBV19 | . | TRBJ2-3
CSAPVGETQYF | TGCAGTGCCCCCGTCGGGGAGACCCAGTACTTC | few | TRBV20-1 | . | TRBJ2-5
CASSPDLRADTQYF | TGTGCCAGCAGCCCAGACCTACGAGCAGATACGCAGTATTTT | many | TRBV7-7 | . | TRBJ2-3
CSGRVSKNIQYF | TGCAGCGGCAGGGTTTCCAAAAACATTCAGTACTTC | many | TRBV29-1 | . | TRBJ2-4
CSAPRGSGSGNEQFF | TGCAGTGCTCCGAGGGGTAGCGGGAGTGGTAATGAGCAGTTCTTC | many | TRBV20-1 | TRBD2 | TRBJ2-1
CAISAGDTYEQYF | TGTGCCATCAGTGCCGGGGACACCTACGAGCAGTACTTC | many | TRBV10-3 | . | TRBJ2-7
CSANRAYNEQFF | TGCAGTGCTAACCGGGCCTACAATGAGCAGTTCTTC | many | TRBV20-1 | . | TRBJ2-1
CASSSGVEPQFAFF | TGTGCCAGCAGTTCCGGCGTGGAGCCACAGTTCGCTTTCTTT | many | TRBV27 | . | TRBJ1-1
CASTPGQVNSGANVLTF | TGTGCCAGTACCCCTGGACAGGTGAACTCTGGGGCCAACGTCCTGACTTTC | . | TRBV19 | TRBD1 | TRBJ2-6
CASSFRDRVADTQYF | TGTGCCAGCAGTTTCCGGGACAGGGTGGCAGATACGCAGTATTTT | many | TRBV6-2/TRBV6-3 | TRBD1 | TRBJ2-3
CASTFHGELFF | TGTGCCAGCACCTTCCACGGGGAGCTGTTTTTT | . | TRBV28 | . | TRBJ2-2
CASSFGTSGQETQYF | TGTGCCAGCAGCTTCGGGACTAGCGGCCAAGAGACCCAGTACTTC | . | TRBV5-4 | TRBD2 | TRBJ2-5
CASSKGPRTSGSDYNEQFF | TGTGCCAGCAGCAAGGGCCCCCGGACTAGCGGGAGTGACTACAATGAGCAGTTCTTC | many | TRBV7-8 | TRBD2 | TRBJ2-1
CASSRGRGQHYGYTF | TGTGCCAGCAGCCGAGGGCGTGGACAGCACTATGGCTACACCTTC | many | TRBV7-9 | . | TRBJ1-2
CATSNGAAPPDTQYF | TGTGCCACTTCAAACGGGGCAGCGCCCCCAGATACGCAGTATTTT | . | TRBV2 | . | TRBJ2-3
CAISDYGTPSSYEQYF | TGTGCCATCAGTGATTACGGGACGCCTAGCTCCTACGAGCAGTACTTC | . | TRBV10-3 | . | TRBJ2-7
CSVEASREQFF | TGCAGCGTTGAGGCTAGCCGGGAGCAGTTCTTC | many | TRBV29-1 | . | TRBJ2-1
CASSWMVSNQPQHF | TGTGCCAGCAGCTGGATGGTTAGCAATCAGCCCCAGCATTTT | many | TRBV7-2 | . | TRBJ1-5
CASSTGLYEKLFF | TGTGCCAGCTCAACAGGGCTGTATGAAAAACTGTTTTTT | . | TRBV12-3/TRBV12-4 | . | TRBJ1-4
CASSRLALKGETQYF | TGTGCCAGCAGTAGACTAGCACTAAAGGGGGAGACCCAGTACTTC | few | TRBV2 | TRBD2 | TRBJ2-5
CASTPTSGTGHNEQFF | TGTGCCAGCACTCCTACTTCCGGGACAGGGCACAATGAGCAGTTCTTC | medium-sized | TRBV7-2 | TRBD1 | TRBJ2-1
CASSPIGLAGDEQYF | TGCGCCAGCAGCCCCATCGGACTAGCGGGAGACGAGCAGTACTTC | many | TRBV5-1 | TRBD2 | TRBJ2-7
CASSVAPNQPQHF | TGTGCCAGCAGCGTAGCCCCCAATCAGCCCCAGCATTTT | many | TRBV9 | . | TRBJ1-5
CSATRSGRKEETQYF | TGCAGCGCCACAAGAAGCGGGAGGAAAGAAGAGACCCAGTACTTC | many | TRBV20-1 | TRBD2 | TRBJ2-5
CASSFRGDGREQYF | TGTGCCAGCAGCTTCAGGGGCGACGGTCGCGAGCAGTACTTC | few | TRBV5-4 | . | TRBJ2-7
CASSPLVTNTEAFF | TGTGCCAGCTCACCACTCGTTACAAACACTGAAGCTTTCTTT | few | TRBV18 | . | TRBJ1-1
CSLGTGRNEQFF | TGCAGCTTGGGGACAGGGAGGAATGAGCAGTTCTTC | many | TRBV29-1 | TRBD1 | TRBJ2-1